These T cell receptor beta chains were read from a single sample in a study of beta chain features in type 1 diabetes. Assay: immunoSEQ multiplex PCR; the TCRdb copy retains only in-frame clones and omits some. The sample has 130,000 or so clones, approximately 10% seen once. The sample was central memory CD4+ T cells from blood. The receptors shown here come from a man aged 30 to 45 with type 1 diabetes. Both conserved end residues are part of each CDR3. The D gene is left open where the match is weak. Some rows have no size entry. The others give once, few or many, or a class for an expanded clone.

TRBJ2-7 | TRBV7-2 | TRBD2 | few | CASSQIAGESYEQYF | TGTGCCAGCAGCCAAATAGCGGGGGAATCCTACGAGCAGTACTTC
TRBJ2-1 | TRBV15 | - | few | CATSRDLTSSYNEQFF | TGTGCCACCAGCAGAGATTTGACTAGCTCCTACAATGAGCAGTTCTTC
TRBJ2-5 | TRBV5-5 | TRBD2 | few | CASSPTSGGAPGETQYF | TGTGCCAGCAGCCCGACTAGCGGGGGGGCCCCGGGAGAGACCCAGTACTTC
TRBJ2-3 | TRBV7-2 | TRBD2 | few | CASSWTSGGADTQYF | TGTGCCAGCAGCTGGACTAGCGGGGGGGCAGATACGCAGTATTTT
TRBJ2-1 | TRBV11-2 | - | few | CASSLDSWGVNEQFF | TGTGCCAGCAGCTTAGATTCGTGGGGGGTAAATGAGCAGTTCTTC
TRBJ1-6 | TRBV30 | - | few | CAWRRGRMEGNSPLHF | TGTGCCTGGAGGAGGGGACGGATGGAGGGGAATTCACCCCTCCACTTT
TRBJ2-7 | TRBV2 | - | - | CASSPDSLLRYEQYF | TGTGCCAGCAGCCCGGACAGCCTACTTCGTTACGAGCAGTACTTC
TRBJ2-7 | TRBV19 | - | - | CASSIDYSQEQYF | TGTGCCAGTAGTATAGATTACAGCCAAGAGCAGTACTTC
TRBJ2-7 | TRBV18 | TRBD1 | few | CASSPLGQGAYEQYF | TGTGCCAGCTCACCATTAGGACAGGGGGCCTACGAGCAGTACTTC
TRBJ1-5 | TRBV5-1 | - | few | CASSSGRDQPQHF | TGCGCCAGCAGCTCTGGGCGGGATCAGCCCCAGCATTTT
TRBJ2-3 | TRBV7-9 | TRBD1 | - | CASSLRDSPWDTQYF | TGTGCCAGCAGCCTAAGGGACAGTCCCTGGGATACGCAGTATTTT